This paragraph covers one T cell receptor (beta chain) sequence. This specimen belongs to a study of control samples from healthy donors and cancer patients. The protocol was immunoSEQ multiplex PCR, while the TCRdb copy is restricted to in-frame clones and leaves out a portion. Among 90,000 to 120,000 clones listed, 70% to 85% were seen once. Looked up from germline, CDR1 is SQVTM and CDR2 is ANQGSEA. The length of the CDR3 is 14 residues. V was clipped by 4 bases and J by 4 bases; unmatched bases: 9. This receptor was identified in a man between 18 and 35 years old in good health. Sequences were obtained from blood. This rearrangement joins TRBV29-1 to TRBJ1-2; TRBD1 matches at 7 bases. The CDR3 nucleotides are TGCAGCGTTGTCCCCGGCAGGGGGTTCTATGGCTACACCTTC. Residues: CSVVPGRGFYGYTF. Filled out from reference TRBV29-1 and TRBJ1-2, the complete variable domain reads SAVISQKPSRDICQRGTSLTIQCQVDSQVTMMFWYRQQPGQSLTLIATANQGSEATYESGFVIDKFPISRPNLTFSTLTVSNMSPEDSSIYLCSVVPGRGFYGYTFGSGTRLTVV.